This T cell receptor (beta chain) emerged from a study of Graves' ophthalmopathy and Graves' hyperthyroidism. RNA transcripts yielded amplified TCR beta CDR3 regions. Second-round multiplex PCR came after a first-round RT-PCR that employed HTBI primers. TCRdb recomputed calls from the multiplex PCR reads with MiXCR, one row per CDR3 protein. The repertoire holds almost 400,000 distinct CDR3 sequences, with around 16% as singletons. Orbital computed tomography and thyroid ultrasound, along with TRAb, serum thyroxine and clinical symptoms, underpinned diagnosis. In its sample, this clonotype was seen many times. The antigen is not known. Overall study findings and caveats: Prediction of ophthalmopathy progression reached about 70% sensitivity and approximately 75% specificity.

This CDR3 has 14 amino acids. Trimming took 1 base from V and 6 from J; bases not matched to a gene: 4. Germline values: CDR1 SNHLY, CDR2 FYNNEI. The receptor was isolated from a woman younger than 35 with Graves' ophthalmopathy. The rearrangement links TRBV2 to TRBJ1-2; 8 positions match TRBD1. Material: peripheral blood. CDR3 in DNA: TGTGCCAGCAGTGAAGGACAGGGGAGGGATGGCTACACCTTC. It yields the protein CASSEGQGRDGYTF.